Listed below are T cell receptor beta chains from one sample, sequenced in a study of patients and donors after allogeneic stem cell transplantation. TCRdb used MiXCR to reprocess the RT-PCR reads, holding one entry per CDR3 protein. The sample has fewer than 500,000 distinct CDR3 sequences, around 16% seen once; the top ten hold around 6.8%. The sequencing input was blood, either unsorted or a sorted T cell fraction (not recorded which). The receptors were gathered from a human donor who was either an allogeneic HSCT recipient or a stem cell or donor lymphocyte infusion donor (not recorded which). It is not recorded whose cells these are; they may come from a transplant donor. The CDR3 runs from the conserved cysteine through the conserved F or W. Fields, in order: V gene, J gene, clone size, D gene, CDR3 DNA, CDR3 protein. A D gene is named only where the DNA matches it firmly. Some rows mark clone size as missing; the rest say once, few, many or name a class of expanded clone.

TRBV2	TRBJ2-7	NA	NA	TGTGCCAGCAGAGATATTTTCTCCTACGAGCAGTACTTC	CASRDIFSYEQYF
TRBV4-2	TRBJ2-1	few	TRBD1	TGTGCCAGCAGCACCCGACAGGGGGCGCTTCACAATGAGCAGTTCTTC	CASSTRQGALHNEQFF
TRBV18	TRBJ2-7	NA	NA	TGTGCCAGCTCACCAGCGGGCAGGGCCGAGCAGTACTTC	CASSPAGRAEQYF
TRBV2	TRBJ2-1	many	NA	TGTGCCAGCAGTGAATATGGGCTTGATAGCGCATACAATGAGCAGTTCTTC	CASSEYGLDSAYNEQFF
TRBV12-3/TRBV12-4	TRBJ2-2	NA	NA	TGTGCCAGCCGGAGGGCTTCGAACACCGGGGAGCTGTTTTTT	CASRRASNTGELFF
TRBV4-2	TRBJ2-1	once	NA	TGTGCCAGCAGCCAAGCGCCTTTCTCCTACAATGAGCAGTTCTTC	CASSQAPFSYNEQFF
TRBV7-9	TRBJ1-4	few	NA	TGTGCCAGCAGCTTAGCGGATGAAAAACTGTTTTTT	CASSLADEKLFF
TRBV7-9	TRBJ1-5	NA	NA	TGTGCCAGCAGCTTCCTAGGGGGAACGGATCAGCCCCAGCATTTT	CASSFLGGTDQPQHF
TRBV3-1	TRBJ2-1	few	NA	TGTGCCAGCAGCCCTTGGGGGCTTCACAATGAGCAGTTCTTC	CASSPWGLHNEQFF
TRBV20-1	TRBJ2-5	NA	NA	TGCAGTGCTGGGACCGGTGGACGGGGTCCCTTC	CSAGTGGRGPF
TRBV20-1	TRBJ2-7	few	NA	TGCAGTGCTAGAGAGGGCTCTTTCGACGAGCAGTACTTC	CSAREGSFDEQYF
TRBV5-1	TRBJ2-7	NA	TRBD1	TGCGCCAGCAGCTTTGAGGGACAGGGCTACGAGCAGTACTTC	CASSFEGQGYEQYF
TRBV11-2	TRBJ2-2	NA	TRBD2	TGTGCCAGCAGCTCGGGACTAGCGGGGGGTTACACCGGGGAGCTGTTTTTT	CASSSGLAGGYTGELFF
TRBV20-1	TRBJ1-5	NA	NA	TGCAGTGCTAGCGGGACTGCAAGCAATCAGCCCCAGCATTTT	CSASGTASNQPQHF
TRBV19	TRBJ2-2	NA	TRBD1	TGTGCCAGTAGTTGGGACAGGGGGCTCGGGGAGCTGTTTTTT	CASSWDRGLGELFF
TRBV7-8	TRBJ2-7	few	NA	TGTGCCAGCAGCTTAGCAGGGGGTACCGAGCAGTACTTC	CASSLAGGTEQYF
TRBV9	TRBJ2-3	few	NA	TGTGCCAGCAGCGTCCGCGGGGCCGGAGATACGCAGTATTTT	CASSVRGAGDTQYF
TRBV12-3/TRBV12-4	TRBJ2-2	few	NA	TGTGCCAGCAGTTTCCTCCGGGACAGGGAGCTGTTTTTT	CASSFLRDRELFF
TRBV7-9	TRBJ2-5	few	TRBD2	TGTGCCAGCAGCTTTGGAGCGGGAAGGGAGACCCAGTACTTC	CASSFGAGRETQYF
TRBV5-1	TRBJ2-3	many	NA	TGCGCCAGCAGCACCGGGCCCAGCACAGATACGCAGTATTTT	CASSTGPSTDTQYF
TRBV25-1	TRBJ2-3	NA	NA	TGTGCCAGCAGTGAATTCGAGATTGGGCCCTTCGGAGATACGCAGTATTTT	CASSEFEIGPFGDTQYF
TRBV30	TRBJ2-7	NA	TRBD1	TGTGCCTGGAGTCCCAGACAGGGAGACGAGCAGTACTTC	CAWSPRQGDEQYF
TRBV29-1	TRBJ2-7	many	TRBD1	TGCAGCACCTCCGGGACAGGGGGCGAGCAGTACTTC	CSTSGTGGEQYF
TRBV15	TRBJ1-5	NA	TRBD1	TGTGCCACCAGCGGGGACAGTTATCAGCCCCAGCATTTT	CATSGDSYQPQHF
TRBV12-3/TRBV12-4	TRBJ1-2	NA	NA	TGTGCCAGCAGTTACAGGACAACGCAGGGTGGCTACACCTTC	CASSYRTTQGGYTF
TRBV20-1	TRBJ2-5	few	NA	TGCAGTGCTAAGGACACCGGAGGGCCATGGGGAGAGACCCAGTACTTC	CSAKDTGGPWGETQYF
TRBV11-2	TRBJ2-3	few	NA	TGTGCCAGCAGCCAATACTTGACAGATACGCAGTATTTT	CASSQYLTDTQYF
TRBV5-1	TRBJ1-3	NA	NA	TGCGCCAGCAGCTGGACCTCTGGAAACACCATATATTTT	CASSWTSGNTIYF
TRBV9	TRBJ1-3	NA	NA	TGTGCCAGCAGCGTAGATGGGGCTATGGGAAACACCATATATTTT	CASSVDGAMGNTIYF
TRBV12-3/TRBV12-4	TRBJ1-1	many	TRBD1	TGTGCCAGCAGTCCGCCCCCGGGACAGGGGACTGAAGCTTTCTTT	CASSPPPGQGTEAFF
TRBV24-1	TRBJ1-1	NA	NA	TGTGCCACCAGTGACTACAGGCCTTCGGGGGAAGCTTTCTTT	CATSDYRPSGEAFF
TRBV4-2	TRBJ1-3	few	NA	TGTGCCAGCAGCCACGAGATTCCTGGAAACACCATATATTTT	CASSHEIPGNTIYF
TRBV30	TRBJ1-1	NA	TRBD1	TGTGCCTGGGAGCCGATCCGACAGGGGGCTAACACTGAAGCTTTCTTT	CAWEPIRQGANTEAFF
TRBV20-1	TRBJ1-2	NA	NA	TGCAGTGCTAATGACAGTCCCTATGGCTACACCTTC	CSANDSPYGYTF
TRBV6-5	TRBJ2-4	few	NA	TGTGCCAGCAGTTACCCCCCACAGGCAGCCAAAAACATTCAGTACTTC	CASSYPPQAAKNIQYF
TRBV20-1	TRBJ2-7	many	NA	TGCAGTGCTAGAGATGGGGGGGCGGGGAACTACGAGCAGTACTTC	CSARDGGAGNYEQYF
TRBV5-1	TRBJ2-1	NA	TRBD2	TGCGCCAGCAGCAGGACTAGCGGGGGTTTCATAGCGGAGCAGTTCTTC	CASSRTSGGFIAEQFF
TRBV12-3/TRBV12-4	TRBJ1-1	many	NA	TGTGCCAGCAGAAAGGACGGAATAATTGAAGCTTTCTTT	CASRKDGIIEAFF
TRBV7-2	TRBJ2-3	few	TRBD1	TGTGCCAGCAGCATACACAGGGGTGCTAGCACAGATACGCAGTATTTT	CASSIHRGASTDTQYF
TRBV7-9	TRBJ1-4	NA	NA	TGTGCCAGCACCTCGGGGGGTCACGAAAAACTGTTTTTT	CASTSGGHEKLFF
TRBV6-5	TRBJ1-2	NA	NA	TGTGCCAGCAGTTATGGTGATCCCGTACCGGATGGCTACACCTTC	CASSYGDPVPDGYTF
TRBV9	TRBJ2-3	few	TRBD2	TGTGCCAGCAGCGTAGGCGGGGGGTCCCGCACAGATACGCAGTATTTT	CASSVGGGSRTDTQYF
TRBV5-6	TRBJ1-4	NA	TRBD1	TGTGCCAGCAGCTTGGGGGGACAGGGTGCTGAAAAACTGTTTTTT	CASSLGGQGAEKLFF
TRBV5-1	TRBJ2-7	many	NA	TGCGCCAGCAGCCCGAGGGACGGGAGCCCCTACGAGCAGTACTTC	CASSPRDGSPYEQYF
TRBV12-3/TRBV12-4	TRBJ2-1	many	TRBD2	TGTGCCAGCAGAAAGACTAGCGGGGGACCCAAACAGAATGAGCAGTTCTTC	CASRKTSGGPKQNEQFF
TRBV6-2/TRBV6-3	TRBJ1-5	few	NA	TGTGCCAGCAGACCCAGGGACGGTTATAGCAATCAGCCCCAGCATTTT	CASRPRDGYSNQPQHF
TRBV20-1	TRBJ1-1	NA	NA	TGCAGTGCTAGACAGGCGAAGAACACTGAAGCTTTCTTT	CSARQAKNTEAFF
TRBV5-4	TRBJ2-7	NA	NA	TGTGCCAGCAGCTTCCTCCGGACTTCCTCCTACGAGCAGTACTTC	CASSFLRTSSYEQYF
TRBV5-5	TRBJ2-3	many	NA	TGTGCCAGCAGCTCCCCTCCGAGCACAGATACGCAGTATTTT	CASSSPPSTDTQYF
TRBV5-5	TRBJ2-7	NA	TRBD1	TGTGCCAGCAGCCGGGAAACGGCGGGACAGGGTAGGTGGGAGCAGTACTTC	CASSRETAGQGRWEQYF
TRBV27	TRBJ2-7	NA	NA	TGTGCCAGCAGTTTAAAGTCGAGCTCCTACGAGCAGTACTTC	CASSLKSSSYEQYF
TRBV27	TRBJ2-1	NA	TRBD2	TGTGCCAGCATACCTCAGGCAGAAGCGGGAGATTACCCTGAGCAGTTCTTC	CASIPQAEAGDYPEQFF
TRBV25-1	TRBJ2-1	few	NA	TGTGCCAGCATGTCGGTCAATGAGCAGTTCTTC	CASMSVNEQFF